This entry concerns a single T cell receptor beta chain. Trimming cost V 0 bases and J 3 bases, with 7 bases left between them. The CDR3 has 14 amino acids. Germline values: CDR1 KGHSH, CDR2 LQKENI. This entry belongs to a study of OX40 agonist ivuxolimab in advanced cancers. Generated by immunoSEQ multiplex PCR, the TCRdb table keeps only in-frame clones and is missing some. Found here are tens of thousands of clones, about 80% of them singletons; the top ten hold 23%. The sequenced sample was CD4+ or CD8+ T cells sorted from blood, obtained in a trial of the OX40 agonist ivuxolimab. The receptor was isolated from an adult with an advanced solid tumor such as melanoma, head and neck, liver or kidney cancer. J is TRBJ2-3 and V is TRBV18; tentatively, D is TRBD1 (6 bases). The CDR3 DNA sequence: TGTGCCAGCTCACCACCACAGGGAACAGATACGCAGTATTTT. Its translation is CASSPPQGTDTQYF.